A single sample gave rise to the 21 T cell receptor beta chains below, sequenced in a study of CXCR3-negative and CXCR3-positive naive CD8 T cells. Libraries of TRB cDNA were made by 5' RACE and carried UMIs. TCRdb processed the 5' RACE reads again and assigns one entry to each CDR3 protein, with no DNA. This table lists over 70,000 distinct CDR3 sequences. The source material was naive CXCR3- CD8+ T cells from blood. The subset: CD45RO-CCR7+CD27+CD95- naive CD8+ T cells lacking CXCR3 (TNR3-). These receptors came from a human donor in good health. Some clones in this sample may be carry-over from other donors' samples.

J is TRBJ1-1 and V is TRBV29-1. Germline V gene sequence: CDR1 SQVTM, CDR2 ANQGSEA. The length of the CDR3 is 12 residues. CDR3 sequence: CSVEEGNTEAFF.

The CDR3 loop is CASSQSRGGTGSEAFF. V gene TRBV23-1 combines with J gene TRBJ1-1; TCRdb's D call, TRBD1, is unchecked because there is no DNA. TRBV23-1 belongs to the ORF category, with a function that is uncertain. This CDR3 contains 16 residues.

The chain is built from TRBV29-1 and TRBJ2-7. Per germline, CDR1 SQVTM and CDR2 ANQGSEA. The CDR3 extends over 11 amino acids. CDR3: CSVEGIYEQYF.

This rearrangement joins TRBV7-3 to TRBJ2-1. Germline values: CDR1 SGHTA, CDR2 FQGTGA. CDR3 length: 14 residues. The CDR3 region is CASTPGGSYNEQFF.

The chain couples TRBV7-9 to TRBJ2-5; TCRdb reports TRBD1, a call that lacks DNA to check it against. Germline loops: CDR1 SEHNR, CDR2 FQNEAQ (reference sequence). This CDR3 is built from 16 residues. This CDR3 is CASSRYGQGRKETQYF. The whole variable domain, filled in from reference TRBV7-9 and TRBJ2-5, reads DTGVSQNPRHKITKRGQNVTFRCDPISEHNRLYWYRQTLGQGPEFLTYFQNEAQLEKSRLLSDRFSAERPKGSFSTLEIQRTEQGDSAMYLCASSRYGQGRKETQYFGPGTRLLVL.

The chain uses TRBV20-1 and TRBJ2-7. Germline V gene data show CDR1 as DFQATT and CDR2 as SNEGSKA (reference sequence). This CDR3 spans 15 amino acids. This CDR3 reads CSARSEKGLWDEQYF.

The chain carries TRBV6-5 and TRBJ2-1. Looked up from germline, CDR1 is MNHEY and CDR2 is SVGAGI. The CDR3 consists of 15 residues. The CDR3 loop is CASTFRGGSYNEQFF.

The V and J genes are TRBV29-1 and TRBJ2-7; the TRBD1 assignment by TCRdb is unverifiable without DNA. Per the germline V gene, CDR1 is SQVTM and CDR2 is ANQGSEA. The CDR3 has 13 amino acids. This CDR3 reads CRIIRDRAYEQYF.

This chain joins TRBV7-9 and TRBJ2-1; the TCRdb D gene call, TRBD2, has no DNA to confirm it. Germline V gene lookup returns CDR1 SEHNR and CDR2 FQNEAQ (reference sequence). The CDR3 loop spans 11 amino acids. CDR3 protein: CASSPEGDGFF.

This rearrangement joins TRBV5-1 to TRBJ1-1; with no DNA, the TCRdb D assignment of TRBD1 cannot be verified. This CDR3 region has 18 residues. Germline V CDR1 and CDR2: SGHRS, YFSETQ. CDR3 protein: CASSLWGAPGTTNTEAFF.

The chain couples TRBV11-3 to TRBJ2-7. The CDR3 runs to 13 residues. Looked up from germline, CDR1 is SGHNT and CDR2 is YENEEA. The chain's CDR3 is CASSPRGKYEQYF.

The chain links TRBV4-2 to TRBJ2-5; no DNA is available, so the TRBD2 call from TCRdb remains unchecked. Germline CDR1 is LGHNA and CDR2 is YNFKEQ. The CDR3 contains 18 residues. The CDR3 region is CASSQMTSGGGGGETQYF.

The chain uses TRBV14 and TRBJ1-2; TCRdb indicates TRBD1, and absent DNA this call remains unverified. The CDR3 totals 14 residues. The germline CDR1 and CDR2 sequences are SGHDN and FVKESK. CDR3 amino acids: CASSQDRQTHGYTF.

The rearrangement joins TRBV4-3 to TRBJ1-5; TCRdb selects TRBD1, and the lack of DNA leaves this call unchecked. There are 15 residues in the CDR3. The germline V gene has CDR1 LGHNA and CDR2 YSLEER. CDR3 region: CASSQVLAGGKPQHF.

The CDR3 loop reads CATSRANRPANYGHTF. This rearrangement joins TRBV15 to TRBJ1-2. There are 16 residues in the CDR3. Germline assignment: CDR1 LNHNV and CDR2 YYDKDF (reference sequence).

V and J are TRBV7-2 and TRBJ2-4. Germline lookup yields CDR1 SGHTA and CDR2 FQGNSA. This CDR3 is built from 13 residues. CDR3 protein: CASSLAASNIQYF. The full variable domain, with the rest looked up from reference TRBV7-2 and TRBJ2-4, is GAGVSQSPSNKVTEKGKDVELRCDPISGHTALYWYRQSLGQGLEFLIYFQGNSAPDKSGLPSDRFSAERTGGSVSTLTIQRTQQEDSAVYLCASSLAASNIQYFGAGTRLSVL.

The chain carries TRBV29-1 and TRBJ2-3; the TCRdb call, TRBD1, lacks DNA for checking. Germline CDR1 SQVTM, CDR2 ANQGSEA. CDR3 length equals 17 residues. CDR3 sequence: CSVPGGTGGFSADTQYF.

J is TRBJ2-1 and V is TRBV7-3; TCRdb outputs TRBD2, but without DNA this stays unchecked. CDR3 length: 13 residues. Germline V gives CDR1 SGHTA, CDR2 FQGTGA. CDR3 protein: CASSLSGWDEQFF.

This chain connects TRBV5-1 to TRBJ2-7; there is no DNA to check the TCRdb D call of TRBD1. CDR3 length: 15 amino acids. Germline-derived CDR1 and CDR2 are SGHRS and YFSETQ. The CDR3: CASSSTGDRAYEQYF.

CDR3 residues: CASGLGVARTGISYEQYF. The V and J genes are TRBV12-5 and TRBJ2-7; TCRdb gives TRBD1 as the D gene, but with no DNA this cannot be confirmed. The germline CDR1 and CDR2 sequences are LGHNT and FRNRAP. CDR3 length: 18 amino acids.

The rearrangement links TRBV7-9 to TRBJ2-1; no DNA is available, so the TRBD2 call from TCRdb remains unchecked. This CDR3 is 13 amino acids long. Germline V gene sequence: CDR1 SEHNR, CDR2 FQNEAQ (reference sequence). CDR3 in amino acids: CASSLEGGSQQFF.